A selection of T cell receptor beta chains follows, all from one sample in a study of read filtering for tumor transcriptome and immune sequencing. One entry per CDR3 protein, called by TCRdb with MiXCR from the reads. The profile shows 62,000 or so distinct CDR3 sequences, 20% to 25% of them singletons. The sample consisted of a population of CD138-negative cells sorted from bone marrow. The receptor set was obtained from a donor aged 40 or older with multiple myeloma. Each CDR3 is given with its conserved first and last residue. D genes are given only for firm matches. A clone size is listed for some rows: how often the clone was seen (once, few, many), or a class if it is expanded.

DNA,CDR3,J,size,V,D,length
TGTGCCAGCAGCTTCGGCCCTGACGACAATGAGCAGTTCTTC,CASSFGPDDNEQFF,TRBJ2-1,-,TRBV7-2,-,14
TGCGCCAGCCGCCAAGAGGTCTCTAGCGGGGACAGCACAGATACGCAGTATTTT,CASRQEVSSGDSTDTQYF,TRBJ2-3,-,TRBV4-1,TRBD2,18
TGTGCCACCCGGCGGGACTCCCGGGGTACGCAGTATTTT,CATRRDSRGTQYF,TRBJ2-3,many,TRBV15,-,13
TGCAGTGCCCCCAGCGGGGGGAGCACAGATACGCAGTATTTT,CSAPSGGSTDTQYF,TRBJ2-3,many,TRBV20-1,TRBD2,14
TGTGCCAGCAGCTGGACAGGGGAGGGCGATGAGCAGTTCTTC,CASSWTGEGDEQFF,TRBJ2-1,hyperexpanded,TRBV7-9,TRBD1,14
TGTGCCAGCACCGAACAGGGCGGCTCCTATAATTCACCCCTCCACTTT,CASTEQGGSYNSPLHF,TRBJ1-6,many,TRBV12-3/TRBV12-4,-,16
TGTGCCAGCACGGAGTTAAACTATGGCTACACCTTC,CASTELNYGYTF,TRBJ1-2,-,TRBV2,-,12
TGTGCCAGCAGCCAAGAGCGGGGCCTTAGCACAGATACGCAGTATTTT,CASSQERGLSTDTQYF,TRBJ2-3,many,TRBV14,-,16
TGCGCCAGCAGCTGGGGGGAGAGCTCCTACAATGAGCAGTTCTTC,CASSWGESSYNEQFF,TRBJ2-1,many,TRBV5-1,-,15
TGTGCCAGCAGACCCAACAGGGGTAACTATGAGCAGTTCTTC,CASRPNRGNYEQFF,TRBJ2-1,medium-sized,TRBV6-5,TRBD1,14
TGTGCCAGCTCCGGGACAAGGGTACAGCCCCAGCATTTT,CASSGTRVQPQHF,TRBJ1-5,-,TRBV19,-,13